Listed here are 6 T cell receptor beta chains from one sample, sequenced in a study of T cell responses to AZD1222 COVID-19 vaccine. The assay was immunoSEQ multiplex PCR, and TCRdb's table has in-frame clones only and misses some. The sample carries around 160,000 clones, 90% to 95% recorded once. Sequenced here: peripheral blood, sampled 28 days after the second AZD1222 dose. All receptors derive from an adult who received the AZD1222 COVID-19 vaccine.

The chain has TRBV9 and TRBJ2-3, with 9 bases matching TRBD2. Trimming removed 4 bases from V and 0 bases from J; junction bases left unmatched: 6. CDR3 size: 16 residues. In germline, CDR1 is SGDLS, CDR2 YYNGEE. CDR3 bases: TGTGCCAGCAGCCCAAGGACTAGCGTTAGCACAGATACGCAGTATTTT. The encoded protein is CASSPRTSVSTDTQYF. Full variable domain (outside the CDR3, taken from reference TRBV9 and TRBJ2-3): DSGVTQTPKHLITATGQRVTLRCSPRSGDLSVYWYQQSLDQGLQFLIQYYNGEERAKGNILERFSAQQFPDLHSELNLSSLELGDSALYFCASSPRTSVSTDTQYFGPGTRLTVL.

The chain recombines TRBV2 with TRBJ2-7; TRBD2 agrees at 10 bases. CDR1 and CDR2 (germline): SNHLY, FYNNEI. The CDR3 spans 14 residues. V dropped 4 bases and J dropped 3; count of bases not matched to a gene: 3. The CDR3 DNA is TGTGCCAGCAGTGCGGGACTAGCGAGCTACGAGCAGTACTTC. It yields the protein CASSAGLASYEQYF.

The rearrangement links TRBV5-8 to TRBJ2-1; 10 bases agree with TRBD1. Germline V lookup: CDR1 SGHTS, CDR2 YDEGEE. V dropped 4 bases and J dropped 4; count of bases not matched to a gene: 8. The CDR3 contains 16 residues. The CDR3 DNA reads as TGTGCCAGCAGCATTCGGGACAGGGGTGATTACAATGAGCAGTTCTTC. This translates into CASSIRDRGDYNEQFF. The full variable domain, in which reference TRBV5-8 and TRBJ2-1 provide the parts outside the CDR3, is EAGVTQSPTHLIKTRGQQATLRCSPISGHTSVYWYQQALGLGLQFLLWYDEGEERNRGNFPPRFSGRQFPNYSSELNVNALELEDSALYLCASSIRDRGDYNEQFFGPGTRLTVL.

The rearrangement links TRBV3-1 (or the pseudogene TRBV3-2) to TRBJ2-1, with a possible D match to TRBD2 (6 bases). Germline-derived CDR1 and CDR2 are LGHDT and YNNKEL (reference sequence). V lost 5 bases to trimming and J lost 9 bases, with 20 bases between them. The CDR3 runs 15 residues. CDR3 in amino acids: CASSAYDTGALEQFF. In DNA, the CDR3 is TGTGCCAGCAGCGCCTACGACACGGGAGCCCTTGAGCAGTTCTTC.

V is TRBV2 and J is TRBJ2-1; TRBD2 matches at 14 bases. The CDR3 extends over 18 amino acids. V lost 7 bases and J lost 4; bases outside the gene matches: 12. Germline V lookup: CDR1 SNHLY, CDR2 FYNNEI. CDR3 sequence reads: CASTRGLAGGFEYNEQFF. DNA for the CDR3: TGTGCCAGCACCCGAGGACTAGCGGGAGGATTTGAGTACAATGAGCAGTTCTTC.

The chain carries TRBV7-9 and TRBJ2-2; no clear D. Germline V CDR1 and CDR2: SEHNR, FQNEAQ (reference sequence). Trimming pared 4 bases from V and 0 bases from J, leaving 9 bases between. The CDR3 has 15 amino acids. The CDR3, as DNA: TGTGCCAGCAGCTACTGGGAAGCGAACACCGGGGAGCTGTTTTTT. This gives the protein CASSYWEANTGELFF.